This is a list of T cell receptor beta chains from one sample in a study of blood T cell repertoires in COVID-19. Generated by immunoSEQ multiplex PCR, the TCRdb table keeps only in-frame clones and is missing some. The sample has 110,000 or so clones, roughly 76% seen once. Material for sequencing was peripheral blood. These receptors originate from a human donor in a cohort sampled during active COVID-19. CDR3s include the opening cysteine and the closing phenylalanine or tryptophan. A D gene is named only where the DNA matches it firmly. Clone size appears in some rows only: once, few, many, or a class for an expanded clone.

v_call	d_call	clone_size	j_call	cdr3_nt	cdr3_aa
TRBV19	.	few	TRBJ1-5	TGTGCCAGTAGTATGGCCGGGTCCCGCCAGCCCCAGCATTTT	CASSMAGSRQPQHF
TRBV7-3	.	.	TRBJ1-1	TGTGCCAGCAGCGGCCTAGCAAGTTCGAACACTGAAGCTTTCTTT	CASSGLASSNTEAFF
TRBV30	TRBD1	.	TRBJ1-6	TGTGCCTTCCGGGACAGGGGATATAATTCACCCCTCCACTTT	CAFRDRGYNSPLHF
TRBV4-2	.	few	TRBJ1-5	TGTGCCAGCAGCCAAGCCCCAGGTGTCCAACAGCCCCAGCATTTT	CASSQAPGVQQPQHF
TRBV19	TRBD2	.	TRBJ2-5	TGTGCCAGTAGTGCCCTCGGGACTAGCAAGGAGACCCAGTACTTC	CASSALGTSKETQYF
TRBV5-1	.	.	TRBJ1-2	TGCGCCAGCAGCTTCCACCCAGGGGTAGCTAACTATGGCTACACCTTC	CASSFHPGVANYGYTF
TRBV6-1	.	.	TRBJ1-5	TGTGCCAGCAGTGAGGGGTACGGGAGTACAAGCAATCAGCCCCAGCATTTT	CASSEGYGSTSNQPQHF
TRBV19	TRBD2	.	TRBJ2-1	TGTGCCAGTAGTCTACCCGGGACTACAAATTACAATGAGCAGTTCTTC	CASSLPGTTNYNEQFF
TRBV27	.	.	TRBJ2-3	TGTGCCAGCAGGACCAGTCGGCGGAGAAGCACAGATACGCAGTATTTT	CASRTSRRRSTDTQYF
TRBV6-2/TRBV6-3	TRBD2	.	TRBJ2-7	TGTGCCAGCAGCAGCCCTGCGCGGGGGGCCGTCTACGAGCAGTACTTC	CASSSPARGAVYEQYF
TRBV5-4	.	few	TRBJ2-1	TGTGCCAGCACCCCCAGGCAGGGGTTGGACAATGAGCAGTTCTTC	CASTPRQGLDNEQFF
TRBV6-1	.	.	TRBJ1-5	TGTGCCAGCAGTGACAGGGGTCAGCCCCAGCATTTT	CASSDRGQPQHF
TRBV28	TRBD2	.	TRBJ2-2	TGTGCCAGCATGGGGGGGTCTCTAAACACCGGGGAGCTGTTTTTT	CASMGGSLNTGELFF
TRBV15	.	.	TRBJ2-2	TGTGCCACCAGCAGAGATTATACCGGGGAGCTGTTTTTT	CATSRDYTGELFF
TRBV6-2/TRBV6-3	.	.	TRBJ1-5	TGTGCCAGCAGTTGGGACATGTTTCGGCCGGGTCAGCCCCAGCATTTT	CASSWDMFRPGQPQHF
TRBV4-1	.	.	TRBJ2-1	TGCGCCAGCAGGACAGGATTATCCTACAATGAGCAGTTCTTC	CASRTGLSYNEQFF
TRBV19	.	once	TRBJ1-4	TGTGCCAGTAGTCCCCAGGGGTGGCCTAATGAAAAACTGTTTTTT	CASSPQGWPNEKLFF
TRBV28	.	.	TRBJ1-2	TGTGCCAGCAGTTTACTCGGGGACTCGGGGGGTGACTATGGCTACACCTTC	CASSLLGDSGGDYGYTF
TRBV12-3/TRBV12-4	.	.	TRBJ2-2	TGTGCCAGCAGGAAAAGGGGTGCCGGGGAGCTGTTTTTT	CASRKRGAGELFF
TRBV7-2	TRBD2	.	TRBJ2-1	TGTGCCAGCAGCTTAACTAGCGGGGGAGGTAATGAGCAGTTCTTC	CASSLTSGGGNEQFF
TRBV11-2	TRBD1	.	TRBJ2-7	TGTGCCAGCAGCTTAAACCCCGGACAGGGGAAACACGAGCAGTACTTC	CASSLNPGQGKHEQYF
TRBV9	.	.	TRBJ1-6	TGTGCCAGCAGCGTAGCGAGCTCCTATAATTCACCCCTCCACTTT	CASSVASSYNSPLHF
TRBV7-6	TRBD2	.	TRBJ2-3	TGTGCCACCTCTAGCGGGGTATCAGATACGCAGTATTTT	CATSSGVSDTQYF
TRBV5-1	.	few	TRBJ2-3	TGCGCCAGCAGCTTGGGGTTTAGGGGGAGGGCCCCCCCAGATACGCAGTATTTT	CASSLGFRGRAPPDTQYF
TRBV7-3	.	.	TRBJ2-3	TGTGCCAGCAGCCTTTTCAGTAATTCAAAGTATACGCAGTATTTT	CASSLFSNSKYTQYF
TRBV7-2	TRBD2	.	TRBJ2-7	TGTGCCAGCAGCTTGTTGGCTAGCGGGCCCCCAGAGCAGTACTTC	CASSLLASGPPEQYF
TRBV6-2/TRBV6-3	TRBD2	.	TRBJ2-7	TGTGCCAGCAGTTACAGAACTAGCGGGGGGTTAAACGAGCAGTACTTC	CASSYRTSGGLNEQYF
TRBV12-3/TRBV12-4	.	once	TRBJ2-2	TGTGCCAGCAGCCCACCCTCTCCCGGGAGGCTGTTTTTT	CASSPPSPGRLFF
TRBV7-9	TRBD1	.	TRBJ2-3	TGTGCCAGCAGCACAGGGGGAGGCACAGATACGCAGTATTTT	CASSTGGGTDTQYF
TRBV2	.	.	TRBJ1-3	TGTGCCAGCAGTGAACAGTACTCTGGAAACACCATATATTTT	CASSEQYSGNTIYF
TRBV3-1/TRBV3-2	.	.	TRBJ2-7	TGTGCCAGCAGGCCAAGAGGTTCCTTCTACGAGCAGTACTTC	CASRPRGSFYEQYF
TRBV29-1	.	.	TRBJ1-2	TGCAGCGTTGAGAGGGACTCCACTAAAAGGGGCTACACCTTC	CSVERDSTKRGYTF
TRBV4-1	.	.	TRBJ2-1	TGCGCCAGCAGCCAAGCCGTCTACAATGAGCAGTTCTTC	CASSQAVYNEQFF
TRBV6-5	TRBD1	once	TRBJ1-1	TGTGCCAGCACCAGGGACAGGGGATTGAACACTGAAGCTTTCTTT	CASTRDRGLNTEAFF
TRBV6-5	TRBD1	.	TRBJ2-7	TGTGCCAGCAGTTGGACAGGGCCCGGCTACGAGCAGTACTTC	CASSWTGPGYEQYF
TRBV4-3	.	.	TRBJ2-7	TGCGCCAGCAGCCAAGATTGGGGAGGTACTAACTACGAGCAGTACTTC	CASSQDWGGTNYEQYF
TRBV10-3	TRBD1	.	TRBJ1-5	TGTGCCATCAGCGCCGGGACAGATAGCAATCAGCCCCAGCATTTT	CAISAGTDSNQPQHF
TRBV7-7	TRBD2	.	TRBJ2-7	TGTGCTAGCAGCCAGGGACTAGCGGGGGCCTCCTACGAGCAGTACTTC	CASSQGLAGASYEQYF
TRBV27	.	.	TRBJ2-1	TGTGCCAGCAGGGGACTTACCACTGGCACCTACAATGAGCAGTTCTTC	CASRGLTTGTYNEQFF
TRBV5-1	TRBD1	.	TRBJ1-3	TGCGCCAGCAGCTTGGTGGGACAGGTCAGCTCCGGAAACACCATATATTTT	CASSLVGQVSSGNTIYF
TRBV30	.	.	TRBJ2-7	TGTGCCTGGGGGGGCAGACGGGAGCAGTACTTC	CAWGGRREQYF
TRBV5-4	TRBD1	.	TRBJ2-1	TGTGCCAGCAGCCGGCGGGGACAGGGTTACAATGAGCAGTTCTTC	CASSRRGQGYNEQFF
TRBV5-5	TRBD1	.	TRBJ2-5	TGTGCCAGCAGTTCTACTGGGGAAAGACAGGGCAGGGAGACCCAGTACTTC	CASSSTGERQGRETQYF
TRBV6-6	.	.	TRBJ1-1	TGTGCCAGCGAAGGGGGAAGTGGCACTGAAGCTTTCTTT	CASEGGSGTEAFF
TRBV6-5	TRBD2	.	TRBJ2-7	TGTGCCAGCAGTTACTCGCCGGGGAGGGACTACGAGCAGTACTTC	CASSYSPGRDYEQYF
TRBV3-1/TRBV3-2	.	.	TRBJ2-1	TGTGCCAGCAACTTTCATGGGACATTTGATGAGCAGTTCTTC	CASNFHGTFDEQFF
TRBV7-2	.	.	TRBJ2-2	TGTGCCAGCAGGCCTAACAGGGAGGGGCCCGGGGAGCTGTTTTTT	CASRPNREGPGELFF
TRBV6-5	.	.	TRBJ1-5	TGTGCCAGCGGCCAGGGCAGCAATCAGCCCCAGCATTTT	CASGQGSNQPQHF
TRBV27	.	few	TRBJ1-5	TGTGCCAGCAGTTTATCGAACAGTCTAAATCAGCCCCAGCATTTT	CASSLSNSLNQPQHF
TRBV15	.	.	TRBJ1-2	TGTGCCACCAGCCCCGCAGGAGGTGGAGGCTACACCTTC	CATSPAGGGGYTF
TRBV3-1/TRBV3-2	.	.	TRBJ2-1	TGTGCCAGCAGCCTAGGGGGCGCGGGAACTGATGAGCAGTTCTTC	CASSLGGAGTDEQFF
TRBV3-1/TRBV3-2	.	.	TRBJ1-2	TGTGCCAGCAGCCAAGGACCCGGGTATAATGGCTACACCTTC	CASSQGPGYNGYTF
TRBV6-1	.	.	TRBJ1-4	TGTGCCAGCAGTGTAGACGCAGGGTCATCTCTGAGAAAACTGTTTTTT	CASSVDAGSSLRKLFF
TRBV7-2	TRBD2	.	TRBJ2-7	TGTGCCAGCAGCCACTCGTCGGGGGGGCTATACGAGCAGTACTTC	CASSHSSGGLYEQYF
TRBV4-3	.	.	TRBJ1-1	TGCGCCAGCAGCCCTCATGTTCTAACGGGAGATGAAGCTTTCTTT	CASSPHVLTGDEAFF
TRBV4-1	.	.	TRBJ2-1	TGCGCCAGCAGCCAAGAGCGGGGGCTAGCGGTGACTAATGAGCAGTTCTTC	CASSQERGLAVTNEQFF
TRBV20-1	.	.	TRBJ1-1	TGCAGTGCTGCGCGGACAGCCGAAGCTTTCTTT	CSAARTAEAFF